This is a list of T cell receptor beta chains from one sample in a study of blood T cell repertoires in COVID-19. The data were produced by immunoSEQ multiplex PCR, yet TCRdb's version contains in-frame clones alone and is incomplete. The repertoire holds about 270,000 clones, with around nine tenths as singletons. Material for sequencing was PBMCs or T cells enriched from blood (not recorded which). Receptor source: a woman between 18 and 29 years old who had recovered from COVID-19. The CDR3 runs from the conserved cysteine through the conserved F or W. Fields, in order: D gene, V gene, clone size, J gene, CDR3 DNA, CDR3 protein. D genes are given only for firm matches. Clone size appears in some rows only: once, few, many, or a class for an expanded clone.

d_gene: TRBD1
v_gene: TRBV4-3
abundance: NA
j_gene: TRBJ1-2
CDR3nt: TGCGCCAGCAGCCAAGATTGGCGCAGGGGGCATGGCTACACCTTC
CDR3aa: CASSQDWRRGHGYTF

d_gene: NA
v_gene: TRBV14
abundance: NA
j_gene: TRBJ2-7
CDR3nt: TGTGCCAGCAGCGGCCACAGAGTTCAGTACTTC
CDR3aa: CASSGHRVQYF

d_gene: NA
v_gene: TRBV5-6
abundance: NA
j_gene: TRBJ2-7
CDR3nt: TGTGCCAGCAGCTTGGGACAAGGCCCAACCTACGAGCAGTACTTC
CDR3aa: CASSLGQGPTYEQYF

d_gene: TRBD1
v_gene: TRBV24-1
abundance: NA
j_gene: TRBJ2-5
CDR3nt: TGTGCCACCAGCGCGGGACAGGGTCACCAAGAGACCCAGTACTTC
CDR3aa: CATSAGQGHQETQYF

d_gene: TRBD2
v_gene: TRBV11-3
abundance: NA
j_gene: TRBJ2-3
CDR3nt: TGTGCCAGCAGCAGAATTAGCGGGGGGTACACAGATACGCAGTATTTT
CDR3aa: CASSRISGGYTDTQYF

d_gene: NA
v_gene: TRBV5-1
abundance: NA
j_gene: TRBJ1-4
CDR3nt: TGCGCCAGCAGCCCCCTCAGACCCGGGAGCGCGGGGGAAAAACTGTTTTTT
CDR3aa: CASSPLRPGSAGEKLFF

d_gene: TRBD1
v_gene: TRBV30
abundance: NA
j_gene: TRBJ2-7
CDR3nt: TGTGCCTGGAGCGAGGACAGGGGAGTGTACGAGCAGTACTTC
CDR3aa: CAWSEDRGVYEQYF

d_gene: NA
v_gene: TRBV27
abundance: NA
j_gene: TRBJ2-1
CDR3nt: TGTGCCAGCAGTTTAAGGTTAGCGGAGACTGGCGATGAGCAGTTCTTC
CDR3aa: CASSLRLAETGDEQFF

d_gene: NA
v_gene: TRBV7-9
abundance: NA
j_gene: TRBJ1-4
CDR3nt: TGTGCCAGCAGCTTAGCGACCCAGGCCCCATCCAATAATGAAAAACTGTTTTTT
CDR3aa: CASSLATQAPSNNEKLFF

d_gene: NA
v_gene: TRBV6-2/TRBV6-3
abundance: NA
j_gene: TRBJ2-5
CDR3nt: TGTGCCAGCAGTTATGGGACACGGTACCAAGAGACCCAGTACTTC
CDR3aa: CASSYGTRYQETQYF

d_gene: TRBD2
v_gene: TRBV3-1/TRBV3-2
abundance: NA
j_gene: TRBJ2-7
CDR3nt: TGTGCCAGCAGCCCACTAGCGGGCCTGTCCTACGAGCAGTACTTC
CDR3aa: CASSPLAGLSYEQYF

d_gene: NA
v_gene: TRBV19
abundance: once
j_gene: TRBJ1-1
CDR3nt: TGTGCCAGTAGTACCCAGGGAGGCACTGAAGCTTTCTTT
CDR3aa: CASSTQGGTEAFF

d_gene: TRBD2
v_gene: TRBV7-9
abundance: NA
j_gene: TRBJ2-3
CDR3nt: TGTGCCAGCAGCATTGGGACTAGCGGGAGGTCCCCAGATACGCAGTATTTT
CDR3aa: CASSIGTSGRSPDTQYF

d_gene: NA
v_gene: TRBV6-2/TRBV6-3
abundance: NA
j_gene: TRBJ1-2
CDR3nt: TGTGCCAGCAGCAACGGGGACTATGGCTACACCTTC
CDR3aa: CASSNGDYGYTF

d_gene: TRBD1
v_gene: TRBV2
abundance: NA
j_gene: TRBJ2-7
CDR3nt: TGTGCCAACGTCAAGACAGGGGAAGGGCGCGAGCAGTACTTC
CDR3aa: CANVKTGEGREQYF

d_gene: TRBD1
v_gene: TRBV7-9
abundance: NA
j_gene: TRBJ1-2
CDR3nt: TGTGCCAGCAGCTTAGAGTCAGGGGGCGGGAATGGCTACACCTTC
CDR3aa: CASSLESGGGNGYTF

d_gene: NA
v_gene: TRBV4-1
abundance: NA
j_gene: TRBJ2-7
CDR3nt: TGCGCCAGCAGCCAAGACTGGGGCTCGTACGAGCAGTACTTC
CDR3aa: CASSQDWGSYEQYF

d_gene: TRBD2
v_gene: TRBV7-3
abundance: once
j_gene: TRBJ2-5
CDR3nt: TGTGCCAGCAGCCAACTAGCGGGGGAGACCCAGTACTTC
CDR3aa: CASSQLAGETQYF

d_gene: NA
v_gene: TRBV27
abundance: NA
j_gene: TRBJ2-3
CDR3nt: TGTGCCAGCAGTTTCGGTCGTCCGTACACAGATACGCAGTATTTT
CDR3aa: CASSFGRPYTDTQYF

d_gene: NA
v_gene: TRBV7-3
abundance: NA
j_gene: TRBJ2-3
CDR3nt: TGTGCCAGCAGCTTAGCGGGATCAGATACGCAGTATTTT
CDR3aa: CASSLAGSDTQYF

d_gene: NA
v_gene: TRBV30
abundance: NA
j_gene: TRBJ2-1
CDR3nt: TGTGCCTGGAGCGCTCCCCTTCGGGGGAAGGGGCAGTTCTTC
CDR3aa: CAWSAPLRGKGQFF

d_gene: TRBD1
v_gene: TRBV7-9
abundance: NA
j_gene: TRBJ2-7
CDR3nt: TGTGCCAGCAGCGAGGACAGGGGAGATGTGGAGCAGTACTTC
CDR3aa: CASSEDRGDVEQYF

d_gene: NA
v_gene: TRBV15
abundance: once
j_gene: TRBJ2-7
CDR3nt: TGTGCCACCAGCAGAGGGACTGCGCACTCCTACGAGCAGTACTTC
CDR3aa: CATSRGTAHSYEQYF

d_gene: NA
v_gene: TRBV7-3
abundance: NA
j_gene: TRBJ2-5
CDR3nt: TGTGCCAGCAGTTTAGGCCCTCCGGGATCCAACCAAGAGACCCAGTACTTC
CDR3aa: CASSLGPPGSNQETQYF

d_gene: NA
v_gene: TRBV3-1/TRBV3-2
abundance: NA
j_gene: TRBJ1-2
CDR3nt: TGTGCCAGCAGCCAACGGGGTTTCGGCTACACCTTC
CDR3aa: CASSQRGFGYTF

d_gene: TRBD1
v_gene: TRBV11-2
abundance: NA
j_gene: TRBJ1-4
CDR3nt: TGTGCCAGCAGCACCGGGACAGGGGGCGAAAAACTGTTTTTT
CDR3aa: CASSTGTGGEKLFF

d_gene: NA
v_gene: TRBV9
abundance: many
j_gene: TRBJ2-1
CDR3nt: TGTGCCAGCAGCCCAATCGGACAGTCCTCGTGGGCTGAGCAGTTCTTC
CDR3aa: CASSPIGQSSWAEQFF

d_gene: NA
v_gene: TRBV11-2
abundance: NA
j_gene: TRBJ1-2
CDR3nt: TGTGCCAGCGCCTGGGGGCGGGCTAACTATGGCTACACCTTC
CDR3aa: CASAWGRANYGYTF

d_gene: TRBD1
v_gene: TRBV5-1
abundance: NA
j_gene: TRBJ2-2
CDR3nt: TGCGCCAGCAGCTTAGCGGGACAGGGAACATCCGGGGAGCTGTTTTTT
CDR3aa: CASSLAGQGTSGELFF

d_gene: NA
v_gene: TRBV3-1/TRBV3-2
abundance: NA
j_gene: TRBJ2-7
CDR3nt: TGTGCCAGCAGCCATGCGGGTAACTACGAGCAGTACTTC
CDR3aa: CASSHAGNYEQYF

d_gene: TRBD1
v_gene: TRBV7-9
abundance: NA
j_gene: TRBJ1-4
CDR3nt: TGTGCCAGCAGCCTGAACCAGGGGGCGGGTGAAAAACTGTTTTTT
CDR3aa: CASSLNQGAGEKLFF

d_gene: NA
v_gene: TRBV27
abundance: NA
j_gene: TRBJ1-1
CDR3nt: TGTGCCAGCAGTTTACGCGGCGGTGTCACTGAAGCTTTCTTT
CDR3aa: CASSLRGGVTEAFF

d_gene: NA
v_gene: TRBV5-5
abundance: NA
j_gene: TRBJ1-4
CDR3nt: TGTGCCAGCAGCCCGCAGGGGTGGACTAATGAAAAACTGTTTTTT
CDR3aa: CASSPQGWTNEKLFF

d_gene: NA
v_gene: TRBV27
abundance: NA
j_gene: TRBJ2-1
CDR3nt: TGTGCCAGCAGTCTTTTAGCGGATCCCTACAATGAGCAGTTCTTC
CDR3aa: CASSLLADPYNEQFF

d_gene: NA
v_gene: TRBV7-8
abundance: few
j_gene: TRBJ1-2
CDR3nt: TGTGCCAGCAGCCCGCCCCGGGGGGGGATCTATGGCTACACCTTC
CDR3aa: CASSPPRGGIYGYTF

d_gene: NA
v_gene: TRBV28
abundance: NA
j_gene: TRBJ1-3
CDR3nt: TGTGCCAGCAGTCGGGACTTAGGCTCTGGAAACACCATATATTTT
CDR3aa: CASSRDLGSGNTIYF

d_gene: NA
v_gene: TRBV11-2
abundance: NA
j_gene: TRBJ2-1
CDR3nt: TGTGCCAGCAGCTTAGGGTGGGTGGAGGAGCAGTTCTTC
CDR3aa: CASSLGWVEEQFF

d_gene: NA
v_gene: TRBV21-1
abundance: NA
j_gene: TRBJ1-1
CDR3nt: TGTGCCAGCAGCATCCGACAGGGTCGGGACACTGAAGCTTTCTTT
CDR3aa: CASSIRQGRDTEAFF

d_gene: TRBD2
v_gene: TRBV7-9
abundance: NA
j_gene: TRBJ2-5
CDR3nt: TGTGCCAGCAGCTCGGGACTAGCGGGAAGAGAGGAGACCCAGTACTTC
CDR3aa: CASSSGLAGREETQYF

d_gene: TRBD2
v_gene: TRBV27
abundance: NA
j_gene: TRBJ2-7
CDR3nt: TGTGCCAGCAGCGACTATTGGACTAGCGGATCCTACGAGCAGTACTTC
CDR3aa: CASSDYWTSGSYEQYF

d_gene: NA
v_gene: TRBV7-9
abundance: NA
j_gene: TRBJ1-1
CDR3nt: TGTGCCAGCAGCTCGAGGAGGGACTACACTGAAGCTTTCTTT
CDR3aa: CASSSRRDYTEAFF

d_gene: NA
v_gene: TRBV10-3
abundance: few
j_gene: TRBJ2-5
CDR3nt: TGTGCCATCAGTGAGTCGGTTAGCACAGAGACCCAGTACTTC
CDR3aa: CAISESVSTETQYF

d_gene: TRBD1
v_gene: TRBV19
abundance: NA
j_gene: TRBJ1-2
CDR3nt: TGTGCCAGTCGACCAGGGGGCGACTATGGCTACACCTTC
CDR3aa: CASRPGGDYGYTF

d_gene: NA
v_gene: TRBV2
abundance: NA
j_gene: TRBJ2-3
CDR3nt: TGTGCCAGCAGCCTGCGGGGCCCGAGCACAGATACGCAGTATTTT
CDR3aa: CASSLRGPSTDTQYF

d_gene: TRBD1
v_gene: TRBV4-3
abundance: NA
j_gene: TRBJ1-6
CDR3nt: TGCGCCAGCGGCTACCAGGGGGCGGGTTCACCCCTCCACTTT
CDR3aa: CASGYQGAGSPLHF

d_gene: TRBD2
v_gene: TRBV7-9
abundance: NA
j_gene: TRBJ2-3
CDR3nt: TGTGCCAGCAGCCACCCAACGGACCTAAGCGGGGGGGCCGGGGATACGCAGTATTTT
CDR3aa: CASSHPTDLSGGAGDTQYF

d_gene: NA
v_gene: TRBV7-6
abundance: NA
j_gene: TRBJ2-7
CDR3nt: TGTGCCAGCAGCTTTGACTGGCGCTCCTACGAGCAGTACTTC
CDR3aa: CASSFDWRSYEQYF

d_gene: TRBD2
v_gene: TRBV3-1/TRBV3-2
abundance: NA
j_gene: TRBJ2-5
CDR3nt: TGTGCCAGCAGCCGGGACTCCGGGACTATACAAGAGACCCAGTACTTC
CDR3aa: CASSRDSGTIQETQYF

d_gene: NA
v_gene: TRBV7-2
abundance: NA
j_gene: TRBJ1-3
CDR3nt: TGTGCCAGCAGCTTATTAGTAACGAGCTCTGGAAACACCATATATTTT
CDR3aa: CASSLLVTSSGNTIYF

d_gene: NA
v_gene: TRBV7-8
abundance: NA
j_gene: TRBJ1-2
CDR3nt: TGTGCCAGCAGCCGTACCCAGGGATACTATGGCTACACCTTC
CDR3aa: CASSRTQGYYGYTF

d_gene: NA
v_gene: TRBV4-3
abundance: once
j_gene: TRBJ1-1
CDR3nt: TGCGCCAGCAGCCAAACTACACTACAAGGAAACACTGAAGCTTTCTTT
CDR3aa: CASSQTTLQGNTEAFF

d_gene: NA
v_gene: TRBV29-1
abundance: NA
j_gene: TRBJ2-3
CDR3nt: TGCAGCGTTGAAGGATTGGGGCTCACAGATACGCAGTATTTT
CDR3aa: CSVEGLGLTDTQYF

d_gene: NA
v_gene: TRBV7-3
abundance: NA
j_gene: TRBJ2-5
CDR3nt: TGTGCCAGCAGCTATAACGGACAGATCCAAGAGACCCAGTACTTC
CDR3aa: CASSYNGQIQETQYF

d_gene: TRBD2
v_gene: TRBV10-3
abundance: NA
j_gene: TRBJ2-5
CDR3nt: TGTGCCATCAGCCCTAGCGGGGGCTTACAAGAGACCCAGTACTTC
CDR3aa: CAISPSGGLQETQYF

d_gene: NA
v_gene: TRBV9
abundance: NA
j_gene: TRBJ2-3
CDR3nt: TGTGCCAGCAGCTTCGGACTCCCACCGCAGTCAGATACGCAGTATTTT
CDR3aa: CASSFGLPPQSDTQYF